This T cell receptor (beta chain) originates from a study of monozygotic twins with inflammatory bowel disease. TCRdb re-called the 5' RACE reads and catalogs CDR3 proteins one per entry, DNA excluded. Recorded for this sample: 85,000 to 110,000 distinct CDR3 sequences. Per germline, CDR1 SEHNR and CDR2 FQNEAQ (reference sequence). This CDR3 region has 16 residues. The source is a human donor with ulcerative colitis or Crohn's disease, or a healthy co-twin of an affected twin (not recorded which). The rearrangement uses TRBV7-9 and TRBJ1-1. Sequenced: blood. The chain's CDR3 is CASSYETGPFGTEAFF.